What follows are 22 T cell receptor beta chains derived from one specimen sequenced in a study of identical twins. TCRdb analysed the 5' RACE reads with MiXCR anew, one entry per CDR3 protein. Counted here are about 530,000 distinct CDR3 sequences, approximately 20% occurring once; the ten biggest clones make up about 0.48%. The sample was also linked to a second study, of yellow fever vaccine responses in identical twins.

Sequencing was performed on CD4+ T cells sorted from blood. Receptors originate from a woman aged 18-29 years in good health.

The genes are TRBV28 and TRBJ2-7, with 9 bases aligning to TRBD1. Germline V gene lookup returns CDR1 MDHEN and CDR2 SYDVKM. V dropped 5 bases and J dropped 1; count of bases not matched to a gene: 6. The CDR3 length is 15 residues. The chain's CDR3 is CASSARGQGSYEQYF. The CDR3 nucleotides read TGTGCCAGCAGTGCCCGCGGACAGGGGTCCTACGAGCAGTACTTC. The variable domain in full, completed from reference TRBV28 and TRBJ2-7, reads DVKVTQSSRYLVKRTGEKVFLECVQDMDHENMFWYRQDPGLGLRLIYFSYDVKMKEKGDIPEGYSVSREKKERFSLILESASTNQTSMYLCASSARGQGSYEQYFGPGTRLTVT.

This clonotype occurred a few times. The chain combines TRBV5-6 with TRBJ2-2; D is undetermined. Germline V gives CDR1 SGHDT, CDR2 YYEEEE. The CDR3 sequence is 15 residues long. The germline V and J ends were trimmed by 4 bases and 4 bases, with 14 bases remaining between them. DNA of the CDR3: TGTGCCAGCAGCCCGTATGAGGCCGTCACCGGGGAGCTGTTTTTT. It encodes CASSPYEAVTGELFF.

This clonotype was picked up a small number of times. The J gene is TRBJ2-6, the V gene TRBV29-1, with unresolved D. The CDR3 has 14 amino acids. V was pared by 3 bases and J by 0 bases, with 6 bases between. Germline V gene sequence: CDR1 SQVTM, CDR2 ANQGSEA. The CDR3 here is CSVEPASGANVLTF. CDR3 bases: TGCAGCGTTGAGCCAGCCTCTGGGGCCAACGTCCTGACTTTC. The entire variable domain, with the rest obtained from reference TRBV29-1 and TRBJ2-6, is as follows: SAVISQKPSRDICQRGTSLTIQCQVDSQVTMMFWYRQQPGQSLTLIATANQGSEATYESGFVIDKFPISRPNLTFSTLTVSNMSPEDSSIYLCSVEPASGANVLTFGAGSRLTVL.

The V gene is TRBV7-9, the J gene TRBJ1-4; no clear D. This CDR3 comprises 15 residues. The ends were cut back, 4 bases at V and 5 bases at J, with 14 bases in the middle. Germline-derived CDR1 and CDR2 are SEHNR and FQNEAQ (reference sequence). The CDR3 region has the DNA TGTGCCAGCAGCTCTGGGGAGTTAGAGAATGAAAAACTGTTTTTT. It encodes CASSSGELENEKLFF.

The gene calls are TRBV7-3 and TRBJ2-1, with 8 nucleotides matching TRBD2. This CDR3 spans 16 amino acids. V was clipped by 0 bases and J by 4 bases; unmatched bases: 5. The V gene's germline CDR1 is SGHTA and CDR2 FQGTGA. CDR3 sequence: CASSLTAGGPYNEQFF. The DNA for the CDR3 is TGTGCCAGCAGCTTAACTGCGGGAGGACCGTACAATGAGCAGTTCTTC.

J is TRBJ1-1 and V is TRBV20-1; 7 bases map to TRBD1. The CDR3 contains 14 residues. Losses at the gene ends were 4 bases for V and 2 bases for J; bases not matched to a gene: 7. Per the germline V gene, CDR1 is DFQATT and CDR2 is SNEGSKA (reference sequence). The DNA for the CDR3 is TGCAGTGCTACCCCCGGGACAGCAAACACTGAAGCTTTCTTT. It yields the protein CSATPGTANTEAFF.

The CDR3 nucleotides read TGTGCCAGCAGCCAATCGACAGGGTCAAATTCACCCCTCCACTTT. The encoded protein is CASSQSTGSNSPLHF. V usage is TRBV3-1 and J usage is TRBJ1-6, with 7 bases aligning to TRBD1. V was pared by 2 bases and J by 7 bases, with 5 bases of the junction left unmatched. This CDR3 spans 15 amino acids. Per germline, CDR1 LGHDT and CDR2 YNNKEL (reference sequence).

This chain links TRBV9 with TRBJ2-1; tentative D call: TRBD2 (6 bases). The CDR3 contains 15 residues. Trimming took off 3 bases at V and 6 bases at J, with 16 bases between the two ends. Per the germline V gene, CDR1 is SGDLS and CDR2 is YYNGEE. CDR3 in amino acids: CASSAPGVSINEQFF. As DNA, the CDR3 is TGTGCCAGCAGCGCCCCGGGGGTTTCGATCAATGAGCAGTTCTTC.

J is TRBJ2-3 and V is TRBV3-1; possible D gene TRBD2, 5 bases. CDR1 is LGHDT and CDR2 is YNNKEL in the germline V gene (reference sequence). The V end lost 1 base, the J end lost 1 base, and 12 bases lay between the germline ends. The length of the CDR3 is 16 residues. The CDR3 nucleotides are TGTGCCAGCAGCCAAGGGGGAGCGACCCGCACAGATACGCAGTATTTT. This sequence encodes CASSQGGATRTDTQYF.

The V call is TRBV4-1, the J call TRBJ2-3, with 8 positions matching TRBD2. Trimming took 2 bases from V and 1 from J; bases not matched to a gene: 5. The CDR3 has 16 residues. Germline CDR1 MGHRA, CDR2 YSYEKL. The CDR3 sequence is CASSQKTSGRTDTQYF. The DNA for the CDR3 is TGCGCCAGCAGCCAAAAAACTAGCGGTCGCACAGATACGCAGTATTTT.

The CDR3 loop is CASSLLLAGARNEQFF. CDR3 nucleotides: TGTGCCAGCAGCTTACTACTAGCGGGCGCTCGGAATGAGCAGTTCTTC. J is TRBJ2-1 and V is TRBV7-8; 9 nucleotides align to TRBD2. Germline assignment: CDR1 SGHVS and CDR2 FQNEAQ. Unmatched junction bases numbered 9, after V lost 2 bases and J lost 7 bases. This CDR3 region has 16 residues.

In its sample, this clonotype was seen a few times. This rearrangement joins TRBV7-2 to TRBJ1-1, with 7 positions matching TRBD1. Trimming cost V 1 base and J 4 bases; bases outside gene matches: 6. The germline V gene has CDR1 SGHTA and CDR2 FQGNSA. The CDR3 contains 15 residues. DNA for the CDR3: TGTGCCAGCAGCTTAGTCACAGGGGTTGCCACTGAAGCTTTCTTT. Encoded protein: CASSLVTGVATEAFF.

In this sample, this clonotype turned up a few times. The chain recombines TRBV10-2 with TRBJ1-1; D is uncertain. Germline CDR1 is WSHSY and CDR2 is SAAADI. This CDR3 has 16 residues. V was cut by 4 bases and J by 0 bases, with 15 bases left in between. CDR3 nucleotides: TGCGCCAGCAGTGGTTTCATAACTATTATGAACACTGAAGCTTTCTTT. Translation gives CASSGFITIMNTEAFF.

This clonotype showed up just a few times. The CDR3 nucleotides read TGTGCCAGCAGCTTGGGAACAGGGAAAAGCTCCTACGAGCAGTACGTC. Translating gives CASSLGTGKSSYEQYV. The chain combines TRBV11-2 with TRBJ2-7, with D possibly matching TRBD1 (6 bases). This CDR3 is 16 amino acids long. CDR1 is SGHAT and CDR2 is FQNNGV in the germline V gene. With 3 bases removed from V and 0 bases from J, the gap between germline ends came to 15 bases.

This clonotype came up a few times. This chain uses TRBV12-3 or TRBV12-4 with TRBJ2-1; TRBD2 agrees at 7 bases. V was pared by 4 bases and J by 2 bases, with 11 bases of the junction left unmatched. The CDR3 is made up of 17 amino acids. CDR3 loop: CASSSSQAGSAYNEQFF. The CDR3 bases are TGTGCCAGCAGTTCGTCGCAAGCGGGATCGGCCTACAATGAGCAGTTCTTC.

The gene calls are TRBV29-1 and TRBJ2-5; tentatively, D is TRBD1 (5 bases). V was clipped by 4 bases and J by 1 base, with 13 bases between them. This CDR3 is 14 amino acids long. Germline V lookup: CDR1 SQVTM, CDR2 ANQGSEA. CDR3 coding DNA: TGCAGCGTTGCGGACACTGGATCCCAAGAGACCCAGTACTTC. It codes for CSVADTGSQETQYF. The variable domain in full, with the rest retrieved from reference TRBV29-1 and TRBJ2-5, is SAVISQKPSRDICQRGTSLTIQCQVDSQVTMMFWYRQQPGQSLTLIATANQGSEATYESGFVIDKFPISRPNLTFSTLTVSNMSPEDSSIYLCSVADTGSQETQYFGPGTRLLVL.

This clonotype turned up a few times. J is TRBJ1-1 and V is TRBV12-3 or TRBV12-4; the D is unclear. The CDR3 loop spans 12 amino acids. V lost 1 base to trimming and J lost 7 bases, with 7 bases between them. Here the CDR3 reads CASSLGVLEAFF. The CDR3 DNA reads TGTGCCAGCAGTTTAGGGGTCCTTGAAGCTTTCTTT.

About this clonotype itself: At one boundary the junction diverges from the germline segment, which might be a read error. V usage is TRBV29-1 and J usage is TRBJ2-3; D remains ambiguous. The CDR3 is 11 amino acids. Germline V gene data show CDR1 as SQVTM and CDR2 as ANQGSEA. DNA for the CDR3: TGCGGCGTCGAGCCCACAGATACGCAGTATTTT. This sequence encodes CGVEPTDTQYF.

This clonotype was observed a few times. The rearrangement links TRBV18 to TRBJ2-1, with 9 bases matching TRBD2. The length of the CDR3 is 16 residues. Germline V gene data show CDR1 as KGHSH and CDR2 as LQKENI. V gave up 1 base and J gave up 4 bases; unmatched junction bases: 5. This chain's CDR3 is CASSPQTTSGYNEQFF. CDR3 bases: TGTGCCAGCTCACCACAGACGACTAGCGGTTACAATGAGCAGTTCTTC.

The gene calls are TRBV2 and TRBJ2-5; 7 bases fit TRBD2. Germline lookup yields CDR1 SNHLY and CDR2 FYNNEI. CDR3 size: 13 residues. V trimming: 7 bases; J trimming: 3 bases; junction bases outside the gene matches: 5. The CDR3 sequence: CASNRRGEETQYF. The CDR3 DNA reads as TGTGCCAGCAACCGCCGGGGGGAAGAGACCCAGTACTTC.

This clonotype was observed a handful of times. The rearrangement joins TRBV21-1 to TRBJ2-5; the D call in the table, TRBD1, was not verified against the DNA. TRBV21-1 corresponds to a pseudogene. The CDR3 is made up of 13 amino acids. CDR3: CASRIGGQGPQYF. The CDR3 bases are TGTGCCAGCAGGATAGGGGGGCAGGGGCCCCAGTACTTC.

This clonotype was detected only a few times. The chain employs TRBV7-9 and TRBJ2-5; tentatively, D is TRBD1 or TRBD2 (5 bases each). Trimming removed 3 bases at V and 5 bases at J, with 16 bases between. CDR3 length: 15 amino acids. Germline values: CDR1 SEHNR, CDR2 FQNEAQ (reference sequence). The DNA for the CDR3 is TGTGCCAGCAGCTTCGGGACCTCTTCGGGGGAGACCCAGTACTTC. Its translation is CASSFGTSSGETQYF.